The sequence of this TCR beta chain was determined in a study of cytomegalovirus exposure and HLA in healthy donors. Libraries were prepared by immunoSEQ multiplex PCR; TCRdb keeps only in-frame clonotypes and omits some of them. The sample lists 60,000 to 70,000 clones; 80% to 95% were seen once. V was shortened by 3 bases and J by 0 bases, with 6 bases between the two germline ends. The CDR3 consists of 13 residues. Germline CDR1 reads SGHAT; CDR2 reads FQNNGV. The sequenced sample consisted of PBMCs. The chain is built from TRBV11-2 and TRBJ2-7; D is unresolved. The receptor was derived from a man aged 18 to 29 in good health and CMV-seropositive. The CDR3 loop is CASSFHYSYEQYF. CDR3 sequence (DNA): TGTGCCAGCAGCTTTCACTACTCCTACGAGCAGTACTTC.